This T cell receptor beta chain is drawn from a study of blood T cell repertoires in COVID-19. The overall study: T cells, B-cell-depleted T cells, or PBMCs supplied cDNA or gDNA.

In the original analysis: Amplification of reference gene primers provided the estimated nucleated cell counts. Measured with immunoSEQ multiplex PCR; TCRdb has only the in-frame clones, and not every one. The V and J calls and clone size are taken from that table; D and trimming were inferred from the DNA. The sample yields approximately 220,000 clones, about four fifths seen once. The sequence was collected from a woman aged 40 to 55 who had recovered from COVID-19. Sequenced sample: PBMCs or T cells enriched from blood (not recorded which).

Here the CDR3 reads CASSGGGTYEQYF. CDR3 DNA sequence: TGTGCCAGCAGCGGTGGGGGGACCTACGAGCAGTACTTC. The rearrangement joins TRBV28 to TRBJ2-7, with D perhaps TRBD2 (6 bases). Trimming took off 6 bases at V and 2 bases at J, with 11 bases between the two ends. The CDR3 runs to 13 residues. Germline-derived CDR1 and CDR2 are MDHEN and SYDVKM.